This TCR beta chain was identified in a study of cytomegalovirus exposure and HLA in healthy donors. It was with 60 Vbeta and 13 Jbeta primers that the PCR ran. TCRdb keeps only in-frame clones here, not all; method: immunoSEQ multiplex PCR. Of 150,000 to 160,000 clones detected, 82% appear once; the ten largest clones hold around 7%. This TCR came from a woman aged 50 to 60 in good health and CMV-seropositive. Sequenced: PBMCs.

The CDR3 sequence is CAIRNIAGGTDTQYF. DNA for the CDR3: TGTGCCATCAGGAATATAGCGGGGGGCACAGATACGCAGTATTTT. The chain links TRBV10-3 to TRBJ2-3; 9 bases match TRBD2. J was trimmed by 1 base and V by 6 bases; bases with no gene match: 5. The germline gives CDR1 ENHRY, CDR2 SYGVKD. The CDR3 is 15 amino acids.